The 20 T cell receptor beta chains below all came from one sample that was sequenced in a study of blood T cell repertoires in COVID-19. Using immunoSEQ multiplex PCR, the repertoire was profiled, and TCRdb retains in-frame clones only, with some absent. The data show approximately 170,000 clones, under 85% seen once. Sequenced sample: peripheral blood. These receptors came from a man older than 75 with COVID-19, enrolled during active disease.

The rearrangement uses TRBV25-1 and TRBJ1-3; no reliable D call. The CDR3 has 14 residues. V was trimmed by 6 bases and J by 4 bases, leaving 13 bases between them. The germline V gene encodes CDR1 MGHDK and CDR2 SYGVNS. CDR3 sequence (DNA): TGTGCCAGCAGGCCCCGGAGTTCCGGAAACACCATATATTTT. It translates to CASRPRSSGNTIYF.

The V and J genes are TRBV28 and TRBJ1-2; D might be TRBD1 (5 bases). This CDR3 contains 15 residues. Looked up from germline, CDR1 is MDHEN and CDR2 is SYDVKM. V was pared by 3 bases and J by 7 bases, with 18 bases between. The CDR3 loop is CASSFSAGPFLGYTF. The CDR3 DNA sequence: TGTGCCAGCAGTTTTTCGGCAGGGCCTTTTCTTGGCTACACCTTC.

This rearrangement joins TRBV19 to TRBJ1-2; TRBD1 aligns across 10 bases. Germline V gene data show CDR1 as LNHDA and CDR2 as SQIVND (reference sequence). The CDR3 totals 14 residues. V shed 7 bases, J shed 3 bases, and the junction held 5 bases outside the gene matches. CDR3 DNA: TGTGCCAGTAACGACAGGGGGCCTCACTATGGCTACACCTTC. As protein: CASNDRGPHYGYTF.

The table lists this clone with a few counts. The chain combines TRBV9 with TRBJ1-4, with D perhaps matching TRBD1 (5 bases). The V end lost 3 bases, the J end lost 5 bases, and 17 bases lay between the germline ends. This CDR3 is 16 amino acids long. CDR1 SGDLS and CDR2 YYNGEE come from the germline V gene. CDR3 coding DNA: TGTGCCAGCAGCGCCGGGGGGAGGGGTCCCAATGAAAAACTGTTTTTT. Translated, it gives CASSAGGRGPNEKLFF.

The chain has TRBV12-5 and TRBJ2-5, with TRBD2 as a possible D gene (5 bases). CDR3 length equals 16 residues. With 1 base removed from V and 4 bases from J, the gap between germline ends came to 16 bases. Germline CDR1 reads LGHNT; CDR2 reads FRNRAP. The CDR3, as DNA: TGTGCTAGTGGTTTGGAGGTCGGACTTACCCCAGAGACCCAGTACTTC. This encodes CASGLEVGLTPETQYF.

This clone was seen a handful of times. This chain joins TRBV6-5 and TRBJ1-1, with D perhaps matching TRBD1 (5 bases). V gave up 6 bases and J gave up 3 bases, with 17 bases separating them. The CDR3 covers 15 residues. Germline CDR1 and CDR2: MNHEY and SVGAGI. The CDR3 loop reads CASSWGRRADTEAFF. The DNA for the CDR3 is TGTGCCAGCAGCTGGGGCCGCAGGGCGGACACTGAAGCTTTCTTT.

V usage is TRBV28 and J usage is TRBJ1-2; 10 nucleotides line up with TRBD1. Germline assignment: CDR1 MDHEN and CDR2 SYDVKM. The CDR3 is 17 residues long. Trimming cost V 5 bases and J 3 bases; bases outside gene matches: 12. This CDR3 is CASSPPGQGPNHYGYTF. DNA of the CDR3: TGTGCCAGCAGTCCCCCGGGACAGGGGCCGAATCACTATGGCTACACCTTC.

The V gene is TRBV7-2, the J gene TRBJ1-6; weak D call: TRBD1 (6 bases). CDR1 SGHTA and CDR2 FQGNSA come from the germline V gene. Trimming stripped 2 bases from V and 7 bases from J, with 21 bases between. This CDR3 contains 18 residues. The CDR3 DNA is TGTGCCAGCAGCTTAAGGATGTTGGCGGGGGCCAAGAATTCACCCCTCCACTTT. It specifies CASSLRMLAGAKNSPLHF.

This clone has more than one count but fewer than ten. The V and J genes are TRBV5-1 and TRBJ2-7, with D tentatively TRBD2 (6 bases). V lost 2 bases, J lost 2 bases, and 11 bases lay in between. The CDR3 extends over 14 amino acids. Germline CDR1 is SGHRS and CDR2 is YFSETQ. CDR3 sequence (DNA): TGCGCCAGCAGCTTTTGGGGAGGAGCCTACGAGCAGTACTTC. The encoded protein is CASSFWGGAYEQYF. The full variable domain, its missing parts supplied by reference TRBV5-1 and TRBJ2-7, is KAGVTQTPRYLIKTRGQQVTLSCSPISGHRSVSWYQQTPGQGLQFLFEYFSETQRNKGNFPGRFSGRQFSNSRSEMNVSTLELGDSALYLCASSFWGGAYEQYFGPGTRLTVT.

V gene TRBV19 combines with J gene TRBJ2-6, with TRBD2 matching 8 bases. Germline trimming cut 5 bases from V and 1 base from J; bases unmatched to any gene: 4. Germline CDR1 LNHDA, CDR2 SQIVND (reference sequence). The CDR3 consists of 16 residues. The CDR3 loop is CASSPRGGSGANVLTF. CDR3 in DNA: TGTGCCAGTAGTCCTCGGGGGGGGTCTGGGGCCAACGTCCTGACTTTC.

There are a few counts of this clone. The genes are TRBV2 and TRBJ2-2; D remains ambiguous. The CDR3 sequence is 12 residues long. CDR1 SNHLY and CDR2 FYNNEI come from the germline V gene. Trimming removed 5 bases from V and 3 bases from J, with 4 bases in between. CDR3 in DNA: TGTGCCAGCAGTACGGACACCGGGGAGCTGTTTTTT. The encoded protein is CASSTDTGELFF.

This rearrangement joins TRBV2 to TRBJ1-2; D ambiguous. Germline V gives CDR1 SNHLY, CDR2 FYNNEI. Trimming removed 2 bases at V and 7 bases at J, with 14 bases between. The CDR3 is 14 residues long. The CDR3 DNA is TGTGCCAGCAGTGAATTGGGAGGGTATGGTGGCTACACCTTC. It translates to CASSELGGYGGYTF.

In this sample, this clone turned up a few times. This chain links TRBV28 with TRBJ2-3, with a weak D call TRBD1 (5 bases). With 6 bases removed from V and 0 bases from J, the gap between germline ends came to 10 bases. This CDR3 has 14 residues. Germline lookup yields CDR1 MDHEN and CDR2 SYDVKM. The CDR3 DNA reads TGTGCCAGCAGCCCGGACACAAGCACAGATACGCAGTATTTT. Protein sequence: CASSPDTSTDTQYF.

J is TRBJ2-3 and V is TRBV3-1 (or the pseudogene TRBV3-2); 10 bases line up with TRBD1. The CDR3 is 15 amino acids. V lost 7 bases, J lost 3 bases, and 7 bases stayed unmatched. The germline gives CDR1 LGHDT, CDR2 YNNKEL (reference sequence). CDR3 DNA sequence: TGTGCCAGCACCCCTTGGGGACAGGGGACAGATACGCAGTATTTT. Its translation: CASTPWGQGTDTQYF.

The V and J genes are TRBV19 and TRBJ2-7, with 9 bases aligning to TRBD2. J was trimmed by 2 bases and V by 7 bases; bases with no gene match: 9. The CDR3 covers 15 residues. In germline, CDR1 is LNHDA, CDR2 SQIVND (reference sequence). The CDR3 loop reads CASTLGGGGAYEQYF. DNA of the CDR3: TGTGCCAGTACCCTGGGAGGCGGGGGGGCCTACGAGCAGTACTTC.

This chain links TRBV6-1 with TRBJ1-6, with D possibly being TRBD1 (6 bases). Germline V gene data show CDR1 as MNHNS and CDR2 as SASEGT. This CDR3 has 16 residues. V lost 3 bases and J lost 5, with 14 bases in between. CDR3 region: CASSDHPGHNNSPLHF. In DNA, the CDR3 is TGTGCCAGCAGTGACCATCCGGGACACAATAATTCACCCCTCCACTTT.

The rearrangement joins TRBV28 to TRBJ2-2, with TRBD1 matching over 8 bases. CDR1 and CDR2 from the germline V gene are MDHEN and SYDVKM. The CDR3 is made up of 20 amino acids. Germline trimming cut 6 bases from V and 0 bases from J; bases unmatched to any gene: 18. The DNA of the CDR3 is TGTGCCAGCAGCGAACTCTTTTTCCCGGGACAGGCGCCGAACACCGGGGAGCTGTTTTTT. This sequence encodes CASSELFFPGQAPNTGELFF.

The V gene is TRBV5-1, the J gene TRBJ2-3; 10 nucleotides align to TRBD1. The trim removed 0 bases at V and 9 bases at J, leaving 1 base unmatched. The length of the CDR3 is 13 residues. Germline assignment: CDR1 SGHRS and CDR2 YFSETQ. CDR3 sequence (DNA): TGCGCCAGCAGCTTGGCGGACAGGGGGACGCAGTATTTT. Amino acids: CASSLADRGTQYF. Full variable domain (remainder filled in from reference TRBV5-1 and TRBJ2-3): KAGVTQTPRYLIKTRGQQVTLSCSPISGHRSVSWYQQTPGQGLQFLFEYFSETQRNKGNFPGRFSGRQFSNSRSEMNVSTLELGDSALYLCASSLADRGTQYFGPGTRLTVL.

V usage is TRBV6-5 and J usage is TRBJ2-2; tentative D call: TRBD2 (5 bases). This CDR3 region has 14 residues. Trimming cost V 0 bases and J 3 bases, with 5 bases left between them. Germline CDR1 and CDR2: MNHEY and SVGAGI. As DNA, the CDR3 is TGTGCCAGCAGTTACTCGAGGGACACCGGGGAGCTGTTTTTT. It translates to CASSYSRDTGELFF.

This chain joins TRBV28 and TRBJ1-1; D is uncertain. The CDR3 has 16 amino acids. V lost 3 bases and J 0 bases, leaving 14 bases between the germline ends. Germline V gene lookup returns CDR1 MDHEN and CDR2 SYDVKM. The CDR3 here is CASSFSPPPMNTEAFF. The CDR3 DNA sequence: TGTGCCAGCAGTTTCTCCCCCCCTCCTATGAACACTGAAGCTTTCTTT.